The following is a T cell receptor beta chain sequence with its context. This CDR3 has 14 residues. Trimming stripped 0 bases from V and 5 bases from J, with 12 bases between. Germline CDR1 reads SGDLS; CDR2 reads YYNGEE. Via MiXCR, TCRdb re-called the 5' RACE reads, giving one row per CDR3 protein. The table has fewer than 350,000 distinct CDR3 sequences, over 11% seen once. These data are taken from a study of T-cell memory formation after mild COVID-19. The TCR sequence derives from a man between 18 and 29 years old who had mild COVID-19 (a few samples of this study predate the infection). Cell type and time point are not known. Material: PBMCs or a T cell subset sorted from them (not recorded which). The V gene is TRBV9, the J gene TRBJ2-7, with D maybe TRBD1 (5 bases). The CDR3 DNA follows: TGTGCCAGCAGCGTAGGGCAGGGCCTGAACGAGCAGTACTTC. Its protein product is CASSVGQGLNEQYF.